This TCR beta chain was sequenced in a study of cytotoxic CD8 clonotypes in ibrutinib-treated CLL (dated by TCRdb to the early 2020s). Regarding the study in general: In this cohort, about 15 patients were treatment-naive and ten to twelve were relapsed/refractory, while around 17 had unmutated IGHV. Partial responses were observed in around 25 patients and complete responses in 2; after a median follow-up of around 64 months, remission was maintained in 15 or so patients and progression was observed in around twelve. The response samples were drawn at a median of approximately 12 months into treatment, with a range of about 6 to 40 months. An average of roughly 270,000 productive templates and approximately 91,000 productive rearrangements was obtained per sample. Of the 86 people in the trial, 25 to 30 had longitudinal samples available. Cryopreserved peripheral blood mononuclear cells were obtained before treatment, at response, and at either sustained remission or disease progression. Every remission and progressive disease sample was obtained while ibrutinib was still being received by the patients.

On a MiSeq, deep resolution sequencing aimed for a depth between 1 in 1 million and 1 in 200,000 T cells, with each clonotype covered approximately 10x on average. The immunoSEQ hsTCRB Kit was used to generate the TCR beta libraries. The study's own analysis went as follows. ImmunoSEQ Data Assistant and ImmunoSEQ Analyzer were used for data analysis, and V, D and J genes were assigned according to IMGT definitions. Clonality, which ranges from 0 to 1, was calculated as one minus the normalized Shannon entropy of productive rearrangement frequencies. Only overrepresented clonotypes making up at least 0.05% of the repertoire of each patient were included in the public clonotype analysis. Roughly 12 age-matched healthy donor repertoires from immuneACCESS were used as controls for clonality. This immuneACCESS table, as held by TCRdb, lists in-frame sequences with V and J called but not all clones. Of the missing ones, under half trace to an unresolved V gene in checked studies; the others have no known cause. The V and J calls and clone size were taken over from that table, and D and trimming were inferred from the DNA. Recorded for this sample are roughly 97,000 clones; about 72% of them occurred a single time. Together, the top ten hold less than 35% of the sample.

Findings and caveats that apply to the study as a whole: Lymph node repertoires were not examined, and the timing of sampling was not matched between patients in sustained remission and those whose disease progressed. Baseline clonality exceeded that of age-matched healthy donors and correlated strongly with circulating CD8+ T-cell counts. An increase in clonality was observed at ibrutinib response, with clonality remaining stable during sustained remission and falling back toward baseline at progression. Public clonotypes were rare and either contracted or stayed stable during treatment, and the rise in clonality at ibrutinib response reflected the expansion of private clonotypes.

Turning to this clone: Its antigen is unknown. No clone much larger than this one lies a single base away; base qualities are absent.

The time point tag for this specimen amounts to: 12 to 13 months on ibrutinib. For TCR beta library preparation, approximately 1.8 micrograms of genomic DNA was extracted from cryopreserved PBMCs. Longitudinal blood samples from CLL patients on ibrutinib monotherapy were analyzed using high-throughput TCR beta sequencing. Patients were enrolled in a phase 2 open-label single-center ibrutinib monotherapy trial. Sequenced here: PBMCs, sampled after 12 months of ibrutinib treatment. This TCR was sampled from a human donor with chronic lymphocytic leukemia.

The DNA reads TGTGCCAGCGAGCCACAGGTGGGTGGCTACACCTTC. This is translated as CASEPQVGGYTF. The chain joins TRBV25-1 to TRBJ1-2, and possibly TRBD1, on 5 matching bases. CDR1 and CDR2, looked up from the germline V gene, are MGHDK and SYGVNS. V and J lose 8 bases and 7 bases, and a span of 14 bases separates them. Including the terminal cysteine and phenylalanine, the CDR3 comprises 12 residues. Solely the CDR3 DNA is kept, with 36 bases framed from the first base.